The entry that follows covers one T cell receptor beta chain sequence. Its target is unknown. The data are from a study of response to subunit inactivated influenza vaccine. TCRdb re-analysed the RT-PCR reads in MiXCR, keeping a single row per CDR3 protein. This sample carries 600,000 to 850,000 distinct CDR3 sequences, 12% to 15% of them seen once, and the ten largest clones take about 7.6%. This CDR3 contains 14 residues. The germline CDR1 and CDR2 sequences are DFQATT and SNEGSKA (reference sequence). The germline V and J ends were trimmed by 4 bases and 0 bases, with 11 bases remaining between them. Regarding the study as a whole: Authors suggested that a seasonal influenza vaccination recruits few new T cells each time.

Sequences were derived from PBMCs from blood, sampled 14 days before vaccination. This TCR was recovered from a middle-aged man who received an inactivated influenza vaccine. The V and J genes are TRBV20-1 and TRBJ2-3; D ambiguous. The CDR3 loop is CSANVQTSTDTQYF. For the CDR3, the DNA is TGCAGTGCTAATGTCCAAACTAGCACAGATACGCAGTATTTT.